This TCR beta chain was captured by sequencing in a study of blood T cell repertoires in COVID-19. Study-level information: Italy, Spain and the United States were the sources of the convalescent and acute COVID-19 samples.

The V end was cut by 1 base, the J end by 1 base, with 20 bases between. The CDR3 runs 19 residues. The germline CDR1 and CDR2 sequences are MGHRA and YSYEKL. Seattle-derived patients entered the study during active infection and were followed longitudinally. Authors' data handling: Amplifying reference gene primers gave estimates of nucleated cell counts. Method: immunoSEQ multiplex PCR; TCRdb's copy keeps in-frame clones and lacks some. V, J and clone size reflect that table, while D and trimming were determined from the DNA. Of some 130,000 clones detected, approximately 86% appear once; the ten largest clones hold over 9.5%.

The J gene is TRBJ1-5, the V gene TRBV4-1; a possible D gene is TRBD1 (5 bases). The sequence was obtained from a woman in her 70s with COVID-19, enrolled during active disease. Sequencing used peripheral blood. The CDR3: CASSQVIGAEGKSNQPQHF. As DNA, the CDR3 is TGCGCCAGCAGCCAAGTTATAGGGGCGGAGGGTAAAAGCAATCAGCCCCAGCATTTT.